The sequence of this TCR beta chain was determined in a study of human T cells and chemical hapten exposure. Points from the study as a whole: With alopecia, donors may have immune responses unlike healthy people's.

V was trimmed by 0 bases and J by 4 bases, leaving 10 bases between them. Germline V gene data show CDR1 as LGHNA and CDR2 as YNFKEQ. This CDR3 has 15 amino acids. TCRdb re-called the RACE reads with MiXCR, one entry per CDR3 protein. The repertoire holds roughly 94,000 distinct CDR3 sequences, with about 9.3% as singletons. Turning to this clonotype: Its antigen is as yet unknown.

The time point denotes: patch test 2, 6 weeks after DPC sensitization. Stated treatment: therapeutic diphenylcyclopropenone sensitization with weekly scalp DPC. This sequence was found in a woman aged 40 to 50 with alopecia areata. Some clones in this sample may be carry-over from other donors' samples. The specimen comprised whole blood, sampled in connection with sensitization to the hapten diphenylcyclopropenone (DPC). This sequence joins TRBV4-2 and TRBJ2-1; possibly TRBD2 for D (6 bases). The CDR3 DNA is TGTGCCAGCAGCCAAGATGCGGGATGGTACAATGAGCAGTTCTTC. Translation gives CASSQDAGWYNEQFF.